The 5 T cell receptor beta chains below come from one sample, sequenced in a study of shared clonotypes between healthy human individuals. Only CD45RO-negative cells positively selected for CCR7 counted as naive CD8 cells, so terminally differentiated effector memory CD45RA+ cells were excluded. Sequencing was performed with immunoSEQ multiplex PCR; in TCRdb, only in-frame clones are kept and a portion is missing. Of roughly 2,000,000 clones in the sample, over 85% were seen once. Material for sequencing was naive CD8+ T cells sorted from blood. These receptors were obtained from a man between 18 and 35 years old in good health.

CDR3 loop: CASGLPTGTDTQYF. CDR3 bases: TGTGCTAGTGGTTTGCCGACAGGCACAGATACGCAGTATTTT. V gene TRBV12-5 combines with J gene TRBJ2-3; a weak D match, TRBD1 (5 bases). Per germline, CDR1 LGHNT and CDR2 FRNRAP. V lost 2 bases, J lost 1 base, and 7 bases lay in between. The CDR3 is 14 amino acids.

The chain carries TRBV4-3 and TRBJ2-1; either TRBD1 or TRBD2 may fit D (5 bases each). Trimming removed 1 base from V and 7 bases from J, with 14 bases in between. Per the germline V gene, CDR1 is LGHNA and CDR2 is YSLEER. The CDR3 consists of 15 residues. The CDR3 loop is CASSQGGGGRNEQFF. The CDR3 nucleotides read TGCGCCAGCAGCCAAGGGGGCGGAGGAAGAAATGAGCAGTTCTTC.

The rearrangement uses TRBV27 and TRBJ2-1; 8 bases fit TRBD2. V trimming: 8 bases; J trimming: 7 bases; junction bases outside the gene matches: 10. The CDR3 length is 14 residues. Per the germline V gene, CDR1 is MNHEY and CDR2 is SMNVEV (reference sequence). The chain's CDR3 is CASRASGSDNEQFF. The CDR3 DNA reads TGTGCCAGCCGCGCCAGCGGGAGCGATAATGAGCAGTTCTTC.

This clone was seen a handful of times. This rearrangement joins TRBV19 to TRBJ1-1; TRBD1 is a possible D gene (5 bases). CDR3 size: 14 residues. Germline V CDR1 and CDR2: LNHDA, SQIVND (reference sequence). Between the trimmed V and J ends, which lost 3 bases and 4 bases, there was a span of 12 bases. CDR3 in amino acids: CASSIEGVGTEAFF. As DNA, the CDR3 is TGTGCCAGTAGTATCGAAGGGGTGGGCACTGAAGCTTTCTTT.

V is TRBV28 and J is TRBJ2-7, with 7 bases matching TRBD1. This CDR3 is built from 20 residues. The germline gives CDR1 MDHEN, CDR2 SYDVKM. V lost 2 bases to trimming and J lost 3 bases; unmatched junction nucleotides: 22. The CDR3 DNA follows: TGTGCCAGCAGTTTACGGTGGGACAGCCCAAATTTAGGAGATCTCTACGAGCAGTACTTC. It translates to CASSLRWDSPNLGDLYEQYF.